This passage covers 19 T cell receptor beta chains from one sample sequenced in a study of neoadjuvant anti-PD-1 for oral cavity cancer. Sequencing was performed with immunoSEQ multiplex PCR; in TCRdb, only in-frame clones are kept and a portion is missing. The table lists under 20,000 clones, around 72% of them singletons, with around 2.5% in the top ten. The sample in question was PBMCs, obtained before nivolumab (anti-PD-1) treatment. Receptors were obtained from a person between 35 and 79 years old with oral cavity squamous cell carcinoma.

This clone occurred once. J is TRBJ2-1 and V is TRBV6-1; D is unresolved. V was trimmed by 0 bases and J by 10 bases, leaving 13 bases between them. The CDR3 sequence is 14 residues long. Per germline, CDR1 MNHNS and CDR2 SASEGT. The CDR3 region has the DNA TGTGCCAGCAGTGAAGCAAAAGGACGGAACGAGCAGTTCTTC. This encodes CASSEAKGRNEQFF.

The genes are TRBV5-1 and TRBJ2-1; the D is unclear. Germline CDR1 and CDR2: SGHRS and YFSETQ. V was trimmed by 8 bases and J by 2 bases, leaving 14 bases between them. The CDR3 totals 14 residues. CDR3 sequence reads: CASCRASAYNEQFF. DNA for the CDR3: TGCGCCAGTTGTCGAGCCAGCGCCTACAATGAGCAGTTCTTC.

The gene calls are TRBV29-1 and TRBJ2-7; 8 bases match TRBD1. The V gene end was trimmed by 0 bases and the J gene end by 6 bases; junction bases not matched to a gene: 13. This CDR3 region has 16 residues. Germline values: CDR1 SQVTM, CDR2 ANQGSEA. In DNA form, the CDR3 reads TGCAGCGTTGAAGACGAACAGGGGGACACGATCTTCGAGCAGTACTTC. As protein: CSVEDEQGDTIFEQYF.

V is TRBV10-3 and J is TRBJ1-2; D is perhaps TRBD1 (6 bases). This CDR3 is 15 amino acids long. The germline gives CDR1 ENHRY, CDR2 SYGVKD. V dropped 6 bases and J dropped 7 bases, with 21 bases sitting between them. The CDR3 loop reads CAISGVGGREGGYTF. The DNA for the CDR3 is TGTGCCATCAGCGGAGTGGGGGGCAGGGAGGGTGGCTACACCTTC.

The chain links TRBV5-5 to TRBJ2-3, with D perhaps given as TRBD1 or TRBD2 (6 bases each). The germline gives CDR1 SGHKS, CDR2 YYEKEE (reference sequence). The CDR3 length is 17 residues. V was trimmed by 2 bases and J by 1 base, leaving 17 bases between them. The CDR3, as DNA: TGTGCCAGCAGCTTTTTGGGAAGGAGGGGGGGCACAGATACGCAGTATTTT. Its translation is CASSFLGRRGGTDTQYF.

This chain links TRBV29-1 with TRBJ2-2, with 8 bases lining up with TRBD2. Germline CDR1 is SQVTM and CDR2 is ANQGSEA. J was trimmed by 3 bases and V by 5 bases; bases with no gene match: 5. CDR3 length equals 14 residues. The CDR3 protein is CSVQRGRDTGELFF. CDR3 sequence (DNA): TGCAGCGTTCAGCGGGGGAGGGACACCGGGGAGCTGTTTTTT.

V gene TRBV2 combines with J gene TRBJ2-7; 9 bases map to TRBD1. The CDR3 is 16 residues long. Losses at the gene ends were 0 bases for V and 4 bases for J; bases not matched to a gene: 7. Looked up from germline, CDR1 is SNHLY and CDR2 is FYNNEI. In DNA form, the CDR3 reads TGTGCCAGCAGTGAAGCAAATTCCGGGACAGGGTACGAGCAGTACTTC. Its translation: CASSEANSGTGYEQYF.

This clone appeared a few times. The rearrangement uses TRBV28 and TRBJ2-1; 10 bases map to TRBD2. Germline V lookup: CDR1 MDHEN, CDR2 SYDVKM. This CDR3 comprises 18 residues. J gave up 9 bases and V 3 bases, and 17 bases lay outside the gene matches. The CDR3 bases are TGTGCCAGCAGTTTTTTCAGCGGGGGGGCCCAGACCACAAGTGAGCAGTTCTTC. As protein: CASSFFSGGAQTTSEQFF. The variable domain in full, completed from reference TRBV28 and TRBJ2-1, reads DVKVTQSSRYLVKRTGEKVFLECVQDMDHENMFWYRQDPGLGLRLIYFSYDVKMKEKGDIPEGYSVSREKKERFSLILESASTNQTSMYLCASSFFSGGAQTTSEQFFGPGTRLTVL.

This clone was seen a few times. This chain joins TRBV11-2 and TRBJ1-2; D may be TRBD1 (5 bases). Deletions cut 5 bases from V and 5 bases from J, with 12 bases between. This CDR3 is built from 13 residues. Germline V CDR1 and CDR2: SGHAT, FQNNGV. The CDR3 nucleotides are TGTGCCAGCAGCCACGGGGAGGGGTATGGCTACACCTTC. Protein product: CASSHGEGYGYTF.

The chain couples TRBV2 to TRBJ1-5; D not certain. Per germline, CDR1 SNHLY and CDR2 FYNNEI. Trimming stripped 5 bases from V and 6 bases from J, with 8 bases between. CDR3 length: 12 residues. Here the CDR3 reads CASSLLSQPQHF. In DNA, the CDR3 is TGTGCCAGCAGTCTTTTGAGTCAGCCCCAGCATTTT.

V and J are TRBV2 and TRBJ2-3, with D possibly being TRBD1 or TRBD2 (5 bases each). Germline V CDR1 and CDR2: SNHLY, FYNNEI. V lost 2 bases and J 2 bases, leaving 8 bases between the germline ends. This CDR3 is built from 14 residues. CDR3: CASSEQGPTDTQYF. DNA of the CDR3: TGTGCCAGCAGTGAACAGGGACCCACAGATACGCAGTATTTT.

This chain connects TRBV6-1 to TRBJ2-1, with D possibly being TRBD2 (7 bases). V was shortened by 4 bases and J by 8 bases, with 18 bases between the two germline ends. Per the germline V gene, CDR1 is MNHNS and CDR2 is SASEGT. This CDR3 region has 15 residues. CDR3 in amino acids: CASSGLGGGSDEQFF. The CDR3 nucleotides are TGTGCCAGCAGTGGACTTGGCGGGGGCAGCGATGAGCAGTTCTTC.

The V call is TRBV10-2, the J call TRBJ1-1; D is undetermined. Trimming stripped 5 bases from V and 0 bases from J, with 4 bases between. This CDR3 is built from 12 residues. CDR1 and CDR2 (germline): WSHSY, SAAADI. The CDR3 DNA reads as TGCGCCAGCAGTACTCTGAACACTGAAGCTTTCTTT. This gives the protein CASSTLNTEAFF.

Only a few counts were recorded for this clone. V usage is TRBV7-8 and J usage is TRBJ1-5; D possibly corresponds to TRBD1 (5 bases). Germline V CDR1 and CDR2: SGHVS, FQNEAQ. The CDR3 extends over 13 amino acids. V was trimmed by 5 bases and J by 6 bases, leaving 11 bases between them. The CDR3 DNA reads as TGTGCCAGCAGCCGGGGGTGGGGTCAGCCCCAGCATTTT. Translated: CASSRGWGQPQHF.

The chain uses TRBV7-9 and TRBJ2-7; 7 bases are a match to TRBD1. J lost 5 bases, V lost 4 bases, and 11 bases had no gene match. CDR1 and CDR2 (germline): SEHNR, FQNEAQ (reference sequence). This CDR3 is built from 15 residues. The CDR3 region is CASSSIRQGNNEQYF. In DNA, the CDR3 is TGTGCCAGCAGCTCTATAAGACAGGGAAATAACGAGCAGTACTTC. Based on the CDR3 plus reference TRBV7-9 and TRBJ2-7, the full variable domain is DTGVSQNPRHKITKRGQNVTFRCDPISEHNRLYWYRQTLGQGPEFLTYFQNEAQLEKSRLLSDRFSAERPKGSFSTLEIQRTEQGDSAMYLCASSSIRQGNNEQYFGPGTRLTVT.

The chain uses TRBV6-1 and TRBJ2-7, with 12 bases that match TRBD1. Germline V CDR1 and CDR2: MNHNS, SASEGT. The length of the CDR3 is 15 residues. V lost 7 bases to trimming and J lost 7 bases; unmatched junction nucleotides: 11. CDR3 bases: TGTGCCAGCAATGACCCGGGACAGGGGGCAGGTGAGCAGTACTTC. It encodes CASNDPGQGAGEQYF.

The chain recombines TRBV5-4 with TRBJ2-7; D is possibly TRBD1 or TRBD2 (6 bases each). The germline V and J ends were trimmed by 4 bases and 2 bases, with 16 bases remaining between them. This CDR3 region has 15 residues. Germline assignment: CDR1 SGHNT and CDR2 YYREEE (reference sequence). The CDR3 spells CASSRVMGGTYEQYF. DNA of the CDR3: TGTGCCAGCAGCCGTGTGATGGGGGGCACCTACGAGCAGTACTTC. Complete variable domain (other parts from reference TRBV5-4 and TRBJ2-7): ETGVTQSPTHLIKTRGQQVTLRCSSQSGHNTVSWYQQALGQGPQFIFQYYREEENGRGNFPPRFSGLQFPNYSSELNVNALELDDSALYLCASSRVMGGTYEQYFGPGTRLTVT.

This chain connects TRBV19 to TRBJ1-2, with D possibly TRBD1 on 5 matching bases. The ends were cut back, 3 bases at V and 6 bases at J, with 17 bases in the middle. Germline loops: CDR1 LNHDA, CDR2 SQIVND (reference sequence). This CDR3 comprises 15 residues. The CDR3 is CASSIQQGTLNGYTF. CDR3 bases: TGTGCCAGTAGTATTCAGCAGGGAACGCTGAATGGCTACACCTTC.

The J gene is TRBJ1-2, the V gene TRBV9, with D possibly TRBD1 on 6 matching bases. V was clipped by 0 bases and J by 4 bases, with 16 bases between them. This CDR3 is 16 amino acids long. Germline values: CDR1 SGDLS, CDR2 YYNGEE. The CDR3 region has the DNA TGTGCCAGCAGCGTAGGGACAGCCCAGAACCCCTATGGCTACACCTTC. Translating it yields CASSVGTAQNPYGYTF.